This TCR beta chain was identified during a study of blood T cell repertoires in COVID-19. Trimming at V came to 4 bases and at J to 1 base, leaving 1 base not matched to a gene. CDR1 and CDR2 (germline): SQVTM, ANQGSEA. There are 13 residues in the CDR3. This clone was observed a few times. As originally analysed: Estimates of nucleated cell counts were drawn from the amplification of reference gene primers. This table comes from immunoSEQ multiplex PCR, and its TCRdb copy is limited to in-frame clones, with some not included. The D gene and trimming were derived from the DNA, and the V and J assignments and clone size from that table. The sample consists of about 300,000 clones, around nine tenths of them appearing once.

Material for sequencing was PBMCs or T cells enriched from blood (not recorded which). This chain uses TRBV29-1 with TRBJ1-5; 7 bases fit TRBD1. The source of this sequence is a woman between 18 and 30 years old who had recovered from COVID-19. CDR3 amino acids: CSVGTGSNQPQHF. In DNA, the CDR3 is TGCAGCGTTGGGACAGGCAGCAATCAGCCCCAGCATTTT. Full variable domain (rest looked up from reference TRBV29-1 and TRBJ1-5): SAVISQKPSRDICQRGTSLTIQCQVDSQVTMMFWYRQQPGQSLTLIATANQGSEATYESGFVIDKFPISRPNLTFSTLTVSNMSPEDSSIYLCSVGTGSNQPQHFGDGTRLSIL.